A selection of T cell receptor beta chains follows, all from one sample in a study of cytomegalovirus exposure and HLA in healthy donors. Libraries were prepared by immunoSEQ multiplex PCR; TCRdb keeps only in-frame clonotypes and omits some of them. The sample lists 40,000 or so clones; around 65% were seen once. The material sequenced was PBMCs. All receptors come from a human donor in good health. Each CDR3 is given with its conserved first and last residue. A D gene is named only where the DNA matches it firmly. A row's size may be missing; if present it is once, few, many or a size class.

size: -; V: TRBV7-2; D: TRBD1; J: TRBJ1-2; DNA: TGTGCCAGCAGCTTAGCGCCAGGGGGCGGCTATGGCTACACCTTC; CDR3: CASSLAPGGGYGYTF
size: -; V: TRBV6-1; D: TRBD1; J: TRBJ1-6; DNA: TGTGCCAGCAGTGGGGACAGTTATTCACCCCTCCACTTT; CDR3: CASSGDSYSPLHF
size: -; V: TRBV18; D: -; J: TRBJ2-5; DNA: TGTGCCAGCTCACCACGGACAAACCAAGAGACCCAGTACTTC; CDR3: CASSPRTNQETQYF
size: -; V: TRBV2; D: -; J: TRBJ1-1; DNA: TGTGCCAGCAGATTCCGAGAAGCGAACACTGAAGCTTTCTTT; CDR3: CASRFREANTEAFF
size: -; V: TRBV5-1; D: TRBD1; J: TRBJ1-4; DNA: TGCGCCAGCAGCTCAACCGGGACAGCCCCTAATGAAAAACTGTTTTTT; CDR3: CASSSTGTAPNEKLFF
size: -; V: TRBV5-6; D: TRBD2; J: TRBJ2-4; DNA: TGTGCCAGCAGCTTGATGATCCGGGGCGGGGGGGGAAACATTCAGTACTTC; CDR3: CASSLMIRGGGGNIQYF
size: few; V: TRBV5-4; D: -; J: TRBJ1-5; DNA: TGTGCCAGCAGCCTACAGGGTCAGCCCCAGCATTTT; CDR3: CASSLQGQPQHF
size: -; V: TRBV30; D: -; J: TRBJ1-6; DNA: TGTGCCTGGAGCGAGGACAGCGTCTATTCACCCCTCCACTTT; CDR3: CAWSEDSVYSPLHF
size: -; V: TRBV19; D: TRBD1; J: TRBJ1-4; DNA: TGTGCCAGTTGGCCGGGACAGTCTAATGAAAAACTGTTTTTT; CDR3: CASWPGQSNEKLFF
size: -; V: TRBV19; D: TRBD1; J: TRBJ1-5; DNA: TGTGCCAGTAGTGTGACAGGGAGCAATCAGCCCCAGCATTTT; CDR3: CASSVTGSNQPQHF
size: -; V: TRBV6-1; D: TRBD1; J: TRBJ2-7; DNA: TGTGCCAGCAAAAGAACGGGACAGTACTACGAGCAGTACTTC; CDR3: CASKRTGQYYEQYF
size: -; V: TRBV30; D: TRBD1; J: TRBJ1-5; DNA: TGTGCCTGGAGTCCAGGGACAGGGGGCGTTCAGCCCCAGCATTTT; CDR3: CAWSPGTGGVQPQHF
size: -; V: TRBV4-1; D: TRBD1; J: TRBJ2-7; DNA: TGCGCCAGCAGTCTTACCGGGACAGGGGATTACGAGCAGTACTTC; CDR3: CASSLTGTGDYEQYF
size: -; V: TRBV5-1; D: -; J: TRBJ1-3; DNA: TGCGCCAGCAGCCAGGACAGTTACTCTGGAAACACCATATATTTT; CDR3: CASSQDSYSGNTIYF
size: -; V: TRBV4-3; D: TRBD1; J: TRBJ1-6; DNA: TGCGCCAGCAGCCAAGATCGGGACAGGGCCCTCCACTTT; CDR3: CASSQDRDRALHF
size: -; V: TRBV9; D: -; J: TRBJ1-5; DNA: TGTGCCAGCAGCCCTGGACTGATCAATCAGCCCCAGCATTTT; CDR3: CASSPGLINQPQHF
size: -; V: TRBV5-8; D: -; J: TRBJ2-7; DNA: TGTGCCAGCAGCTTGTGGGCCGCCCACTACGAGCAGTACTTC; CDR3: CASSLWAAHYEQYF
size: few; V: TRBV7-2; D: TRBD2; J: TRBJ2-1; DNA: TGTGCCAGCAGCTTAACCCCTAGCGGGGGGGCCAATGAGCAGTTCTTC; CDR3: CASSLTPSGGANEQFF
size: once; V: TRBV29-1; D: -; J: TRBJ2-5; DNA: TGCAGCGCCACAGGGATTCAAGAGACCCAGTACTTC; CDR3: CSATGIQETQYF